The 24 T cell receptor beta chains given below trace back to one sample, sequenced in a study of blood T cell repertoires in COVID-19. Profiled with immunoSEQ multiplex PCR; TCRdb holds only in-frame clones, not every one. The sample shows 300,000 or so clones, more than 80% of them seen only once. The sample consisted of peripheral blood. The receptors were sampled from a woman between 40 and 50 years old with acute or convalescent COVID-19.

The J gene is TRBJ1-1, the V gene TRBV7-2, with 7 bases that match TRBD1. CDR1 is SGHTA, CDR2 FQGNSA, per germline. CDR3 length equals 15 residues. Trimming at V came to 3 bases and at J to 3 bases, leaving 7 bases not matched to a gene. CDR3 in amino acids: CASSLAAGGYTEAFF. The CDR3 nucleotides are TGTGCCAGCAGCTTGGCGGCAGGGGGGTACACTGAAGCTTTCTTT.

This chain uses TRBV24-1 with TRBJ1-1, with 9 bases fitting TRBD1. CDR3 length equals 16 residues. Germline V gives CDR1 KGHDR, CDR2 SFDVKD. V gave up 4 bases and J gave up 6 bases; unmatched junction bases: 11. The CDR3 region is CATSDPRQGEWAEAFF. In DNA, the CDR3 is TGTGCCACCAGTGACCCGCGACAGGGGGAATGGGCTGAAGCTTTCTTT.

J is TRBJ2-5 and V is TRBV3-1 (or the pseudogene TRBV3-2); D is unresolved. Germline V gene data show CDR1 as LGHDT and CDR2 as YNNKEL (reference sequence). The CDR3 sequence is 12 residues long. With 3 bases removed from V and 7 bases from J, the gap between germline ends came to 9 bases. The CDR3 protein is CASSQEIGTQYF. The CDR3 nucleotides read TGTGCCAGCAGCCAGGAGATAGGGACCCAGTACTTC.

This chain joins TRBV5-1 and TRBJ2-2; D remains unclear. The germline CDR1 and CDR2 sequences are SGHRS and YFSETQ. The CDR3 runs to 14 residues. V was clipped by 3 bases and J by 1 base, with 7 bases between them. In nucleotides, the CDR3 is TGCGCCAGCAGCTCGGGTTGGAACACCGGGGAGCTGTTTTTT. As protein: CASSSGWNTGELFF.

The rearrangement links TRBV2 to TRBJ1-2; weak D call: TRBD1 (6 bases). This CDR3 is built from 11 residues. V was shortened by 8 bases and J by 5 bases, with 9 bases between the two germline ends. Germline CDR1 SNHLY, CDR2 FYNNEI. The CDR3 DNA follows: TGTGCCAGCGGAACAGGGTATGGCTACACCTTC. Its protein product is CASGTGYGYTF.

The chain uses TRBV11-2 and TRBJ1-2; perhaps TRBD1 as D (5 bases). Germline values: CDR1 SGHAT, CDR2 FQNNGV. The CDR3 totals 15 residues. The V gene lost 1 base and the J gene lost 7 bases, with 16 bases spanning the gap. The DNA of the CDR3 is TGTGCCAGCAGCTTAGTGGGGTCAGGGCTCTCTGGCTACACCTTC. It codes for CASSLVGSGLSGYTF.

V gene TRBV6-5 combines with J gene TRBJ2-5; 13 bases align to TRBD2. Trimming removed 4 bases from V and 5 bases from J; junction bases left unmatched: 4. Germline assignment: CDR1 MNHEY and CDR2 SVGAGI. The CDR3 covers 15 residues. In DNA form, the CDR3 reads TGTGCCAGCAGTTTGGGACTAGCGGGGAGGGAGACCCAGTACTTC. Its translation is CASSLGLAGRETQYF.

The rearrangement uses TRBV10-3 and TRBJ2-2; TRBD2 matches at 13 bases. Trimming removed 8 bases from V and 7 bases from J; junction bases left unmatched: 4. The germline CDR1 and CDR2 sequences are ENHRY and SYGVKD. The CDR3 is made up of 14 amino acids. The CDR3 loop reads CAIGTSGEVGELFF. The DNA for the CDR3 is TGTGCCATCGGGACTAGCGGGGAGGTCGGGGAGCTGTTTTTT.

This chain connects TRBV5-1 to TRBJ1-3; 10 nucleotides line up with TRBD1. Germline CDR1 and CDR2: SGHRS and YFSETQ. J was trimmed by 1 base and V by 2 bases; bases with no gene match: 3. The CDR3 sequence is 16 residues long. The CDR3 sequence: CASSFQGQGSGNTIYF. CDR3 nucleotides: TGCGCCAGCAGCTTCCAGGGACAGGGGTCTGGAAACACCATATATTTT. Full variable domain (outside the CDR3, taken from reference TRBV5-1 and TRBJ1-3): KAGVTQTPRYLIKTRGQQVTLSCSPISGHRSVSWYQQTPGQGLQFLFEYFSETQRNKGNFPGRFSGRQFSNSRSEMNVSTLELGDSALYLCASSFQGQGSGNTIYFGEGSWLTVV.

The J gene is TRBJ2-2, the V gene TRBV30, with 11 bases matching TRBD1. CDR3 length: 15 amino acids. Germline loops: CDR1 GTSNPN, CDR2 SVGIG (reference sequence). The trim removed 3 bases at V and 2 bases at J, leaving 2 bases unmatched. CDR3 coding DNA: TGTGCCTGGAGGGGACAGGGGGTCAACACCGGGGAGCTGTTTTTT. This encodes CAWRGQGVNTGELFF.

The gene calls are TRBV2 and TRBJ2-5; 7 bases are a match to TRBD1. V was pared by 5 bases and J by 2 bases, with 5 bases of the junction left unmatched. CDR1 is SNHLY and CDR2 is FYNNEI in the germline V gene. This CDR3 is built from 14 residues. The CDR3 reads CASSFRDSQETQYF. In DNA form, the CDR3 reads TGTGCCAGCAGTTTCCGGGACAGTCAAGAGACCCAGTACTTC.

In regard to this clone: Sequence at one end of the junction differs from germline and may be a read error. The rearrangement links TRBV6-4 to TRBJ1-1; a weak D match, TRBD1 (5 bases). There are 13 residues in the CDR3. Germline CDR1 reads MRHNA; CDR2 reads SNTAGT. CDR3 nucleotide sequence: TGTGCCAGCAGGGACTCGGGGGGCACTGAAGCTTTCTTT. As protein: CASRDSGGTEAFF.

This chain connects TRBV4-1 to TRBJ1-1; D ambiguous. This CDR3 is 11 amino acids long. CDR1 and CDR2 (germline): MGHRA, YSYEKL. The V end was cut by 6 bases, the J end by 2 bases, with 4 bases between. The CDR3 is CASSLNTEAFF. For the CDR3, the DNA is TGCGCCAGCAGTTTAAACACTGAAGCTTTCTTT.

The chain is built from TRBV21-1 and TRBJ1-2; the table's TRBD1 call for D was not verified on the DNA. TRBV21-1 is shown as a pseudogene. This CDR3 has 14 amino acids. The CDR3 DNA follows: TGTGCCAGCAGCAAAGCGGGGACACCCTATGGCTACACCTTC. Its protein is CASSKAGTPYGYTF.

CDR3 sequence (DNA): TGTGCCAGCAGCCTTGGGGCCAGGGGCGGCTACACCTTC. Protein sequence: CASSLGARGGYTF. The chain combines TRBV28 with TRBJ1-2, with D perhaps TRBD1 (6 bases). The CDR3 spans 13 residues. Trimming took 6 bases from V and 8 from J, leaving 16 bases between them. Germline CDR1 MDHEN, CDR2 SYDVKM.

The chain couples TRBV3-1 (or the pseudogene TRBV3-2) to TRBJ1-2, with D possibly being TRBD1 (5 bases). Trimming removed 0 bases from V and 8 bases from J, with 10 bases in between. Looked up from germline, CDR1 is LGHDT and CDR2 is YNNKEL (reference sequence). The CDR3 length is 13 residues. This chain's CDR3 is CASSQEARVGYTF. The CDR3 DNA is TGTGCCAGCAGCCAAGAAGCCAGGGTAGGCTACACCTTC.

This sequence joins TRBV7-6 and TRBJ2-1, with D perhaps matching TRBD2 (7 bases). Trimming pared 5 bases from V and 4 bases from J, leaving 18 bases between. CDR1 SGHVS and CDR2 FNYEAQ come from the germline V gene. The CDR3 consists of 16 residues. CDR3 bases: TGTGCCAGCAGCCCCCAGGGGACGGGGGGATACAATGAGCAGTTCTTC. Its translation: CASSPQGTGGYNEQFF.

The CDR3 coding sequence is TGCAGCGTCCAGGGACAGCCGTACCAAGAGACCCAGTACTTC. It encodes CSVQGQPYQETQYF. The gene calls are TRBV29-1 and TRBJ2-5; TRBD1 matches at 7 bases. The CDR3 covers 14 residues. CDR1 is SQVTM, CDR2 ANQGSEA, per germline. J lost 0 bases, V lost 6 bases, and 7 bases had no gene match. Supplemented by reference TRBV29-1 and TRBJ2-5, the full variable domain reads SAVISQKPSRDICQRGTSLTIQCQVDSQVTMMFWYRQQPGQSLTLIATANQGSEATYESGFVIDKFPISRPNLTFSTLTVSNMSPEDSSIYLCSVQGQPYQETQYFGPGTRLLVL.

The chain combines TRBV9 with TRBJ2-1, with a weak D call TRBD2 (5 bases). The CDR3 has 15 residues. CDR1 and CDR2 from the germline V gene are SGDLS and YYNGEE. Trimming removed 3 bases at V and 5 bases at J, with 15 bases between. CDR3 amino acids: CASSGLAGNHNEQFF. DNA of the CDR3: TGTGCCAGCAGCGGCCTCGCGGGTAACCACAATGAGCAGTTCTTC.

This chain connects TRBV28 to TRBJ1-1, with TRBD1 as a possible D gene (5 bases). CDR3 length: 12 residues. Germline loops: CDR1 MDHEN, CDR2 SYDVKM. V was cut by 1 base and J by 10 bases, with 10 bases left in between. The CDR3 DNA sequence: TGTGCCAGCAGTTTATTGGCGCAGGGAGCTTTCTTT. Encoded protein: CASSLLAQGAFF.

The gene calls are TRBV6-5 and TRBJ2-7; 7 nucleotides line up with TRBD1. CDR1 is MNHEY and CDR2 is SVGAGI in the germline V gene. J gave up 3 bases and V 5 bases, and 7 bases lay outside the gene matches. The CDR3 is 14 amino acids. CDR3 coding DNA: TGTGCCAGCAGTCCCCGGACAGGCTACTACGAGCAGTACGTC. Amino acids: CASSPRTGYYEQYV.

This clone was observed at least ten times. The V gene is TRBV9, the J gene TRBJ1-2, with 8 nucleotides matching TRBD1. This CDR3 comprises 16 residues. The germline CDR1 and CDR2 sequences are SGDLS and YYNGEE. J gave up 0 bases and V 0 bases, and 4 bases lay outside the gene matches. The CDR3 nucleotides read TGTGCCAGCAGCGTAGCAACAGGGGGAGCTAACTATGGCTACACCTTC. As protein: CASSVATGGANYGYTF. The full variable domain, completed using reference TRBV9 and TRBJ1-2, is DSGVTQTPKHLITATGQRVTLRCSPRSGDLSVYWYQQSLDQGLQFLIQYYNGEERAKGNILERFSAQQFPDLHSELNLSSLELGDSALYFCASSVATGGANYGYTFGSGTRLTVV.

The CDR3 loop reads CASSRSGADTQYF. As DNA, the CDR3 is TGTGCCAGCAGCCGTAGCGGGGCAGATACGCAGTATTTT. The chain joins TRBV14 to TRBJ2-3, with 8 bases identical to TRBD2. V shed 4 bases, J shed 4 bases, and the junction held 1 base outside the gene matches. The CDR3 length is 13 residues. Germline values: CDR1 SGHDN, CDR2 FVKESK.

The chain uses TRBV25-1 and TRBJ1-1; 8 bases align to TRBD1. This CDR3 spans 12 amino acids. V dropped 6 bases and J dropped 10; count of bases not matched to a gene: 7. CDR1 is MGHDK, CDR2 SYGVNS, per germline. The CDR3 loop is CASSATGARAFF. CDR3 DNA: TGTGCCAGCAGCGCGACAGGGGCACGAGCTTTCTTT. The full variable domain, in which reference TRBV25-1 and TRBJ1-1 provide the parts outside the CDR3, is EADIYQTPRYLVIGTGKKITLECSQTMGHDKMYWYQQDPGMELHLIHYSYGVNSTEKGDLSSESTVSRIRTEHFPLTLESARPSHTSQYLCASSATGARAFFGQGTRLTVV.